This is a list of T cell receptor beta chains from one sample in a study of blood T cell repertoires in COVID-19. Generated by immunoSEQ multiplex PCR, the TCRdb table keeps only in-frame clones and is missing some. Of a few hundred thousand clones detected, around 89% appear once; the ten largest clones hold 0.95% to 1.1%. Sequencing was performed on PBMCs or T cells enriched from blood (not recorded which). These receptor sequences come from a man between 18 and 35 years old who had recovered from COVID-19. The CDR3 runs from the conserved cysteine through the conserved F or W. Each record gives: clone size, J gene, V gene, D gene, CDR3 protein, CDR3 DNA. D genes are given only for firm matches. Size is omitted from some rows. Given values are once, few, many or a class for expanded clones.

- | TRBJ2-2 | TRBV6-1 | TRBD2 | CASTSGGLTGELFF | TGTGCCAGCACCAGCGGGGGTCTCACCGGGGAGCTGTTTTTT
- | TRBJ2-1 | TRBV6-2/TRBV6-3 | TRBD1 | CASSLRDRGGNEQFF | TGTGCCAGCAGCCTCCGGGACAGGGGAGGCAATGAGCAGTTCTTC
- | TRBJ2-7 | TRBV6-5 | - | CASIGGGPYEQYF | TGTGCCAGCATCGGGGGAGGTCCCTACGAGCAGTACTTC
- | TRBJ1-2 | TRBV19 | - | CASSIRGLLDEGYTF | TGTGCCAGTAGTATTAGGGGACTCCTGGATGAAGGCTACACCTTC
once | TRBJ1-3 | TRBV28 | - | CASSLADGLSGNTIYF | TGTGCCAGCAGTTTAGCCGATGGCCTCTCTGGAAACACCATATATTTT
- | TRBJ1-1 | TRBV6-1 | - | CASSEGVGRAAFF | TGTGCCAGCAGTGAAGGGGTAGGCCGAGCGGCTTTCTTT
- | TRBJ1-3 | TRBV2 | - | CASSQEPGQVGNTIYF | TGTGCCAGCAGTCAAGAGCCTGGACAAGTTGGAAACACCATATATTTT
- | TRBJ1-3 | TRBV6-2/TRBV6-3 | - | CASSYGDSPGNTIYF | TGTGCCAGCAGTTACGGGGACTCCCCTGGAAACACCATATATTTT
- | TRBJ2-1 | TRBV24-1 | TRBD2 | CATSDPGTSGSSFGGEQFF | TGTGCCACCAGTGATCCCGGGACTAGCGGGAGTTCGTTTGGGGGTGAGCAGTTCTTC
- | TRBJ2-3 | TRBV24-1 | - | CATSDRRLGADTQYF | TGTGCCACCAGTGATAGACGACTAGGTGCAGATACGCAGTATTTT
- | TRBJ1-1 | TRBV18 | - | CASSLISGNTEAFF | TGTGCCAGCTCACTAATCTCAGGGAACACTGAAGCTTTCTTT
few | TRBJ2-2 | TRBV6-2/TRBV6-3 | - | CASSSGYTGELFF | TGTGCCAGCAGCTCAGGGTACACCGGGGAGCTGTTTTTT
- | TRBJ2-2 | TRBV10-3 | - | CAIRLDGTAGELFF | TGTGCCATCAGACTAGACGGAACGGCCGGGGAGCTGTTTTTT
- | TRBJ2-1 | TRBV27 | TRBD2 | CASSSPGLRRGVRDYNEQFF | TGTGCCAGCAGTAGCCCGGGACTACGAAGAGGGGTAAGAGACTACAATGAGCAGTTCTTC
- | TRBJ1-2 | TRBV2 | TRBD1 | CASRNTDRGYGYTF | TGTGCCAGCAGAAATACTGACAGGGGTTATGGCTACACCTTC
- | TRBJ1-1 | TRBV18 | - | CASSPRRAGLNTEAFF | TGTGCCAGCTCACCAAGGCGCGCAGGGTTGAACACTGAAGCTTTCTTT